Listed here are 12 T cell receptor beta chains from one sample, sequenced in a study of T-cell reconstitution after alpha-beta-depleted transplantation in children. TCRbeta library construction was performed incorporating unique molecular identifiers. TCRdb reprocessed the PCR reads with MiXCR, giving one entry per CDR3 protein. The data show roughly 300,000 distinct CDR3 sequences, approximately 9.8% seen once. The sample consisted of PBMCs from the stem cell graft donor, taken from the stem cell graft. These receptors all stem from a human donor who donated a stem cell graft to a child with SCID.

Only a few counts were recorded for this clonotype. The chain is built from TRBV7-3 and TRBJ1-1; D ambiguous. V was trimmed by 2 bases and J by 5 bases, leaving 15 bases between them. This CDR3 spans 15 amino acids. Germline-derived CDR1 and CDR2 are SGHTA and FQGTGA. For the CDR3, the DNA is TGTGCCAGCAGCTTAGCCGGCAGAAGGGAGACTGAAGCTTTCTTT. It codes for CASSLAGRRETEAFF.

This clonotype was seen more than once but under ten times. The J gene is TRBJ2-3, the V gene TRBV12-3 or TRBV12-4; 7 nucleotides agree with TRBD2. CDR3 length equals 14 residues. With V trimmed by 6 bases and J by 4 bases, 7 bases remained unmatched. CDR3 nucleotide sequence: TGTGCCAGCAGCCCCAGCGGGGCCTCAGATACGCAGTATTTT. This codes for CASSPSGASDTQYF.

This clonotype was detected only a few times. CDR3 sequence reads: CASSHTGVRSGANVLTF. In DNA form, the CDR3 reads TGTGCCAGCAGTCATACAGGGGTTCGCTCTGGGGCCAACGTCCTGACTTTC. V gene TRBV3-1 combines with J gene TRBJ2-6, with 7 bases lining up with TRBD1. Germline V gives CDR1 LGHDT, CDR2 YNNKEL (reference sequence). With 6 bases clipped from V and 0 bases from J, the junction kept 8 bases outside the gene matches. The CDR3 runs 17 residues. The complete variable domain, with remaining parts taken from reference TRBV3-1 and TRBJ2-6, reads DTAVSQTPKYLVTQMGNDKSIKCEQNLGHDTMYWYKQDSKKFLKIMFSYNNKELIINETVPNRFSPKSPDKAHLNLHINSLELGDSAVYFCASSHTGVRSGANVLTFGAGSRLTVL.

This clonotype was observed a few times. A much more abundant neighbour one base away suggests this may be a read error. V is TRBV12-3 or TRBV12-4 and J is TRBJ1-6; D is undetermined. The CDR3 loop spans 13 amino acids. CDR3 sequence (DNA): TGTGCCAGCAGTTCGTCGGTAAATTCACACCTCCACTTT. Translated, it gives CASSSSVNSHLHF.

This chain joins TRBV7-8 and TRBJ1-2; the D is unclear. The CDR3 totals 15 residues. V gave up 7 bases and J gave up 4 bases, with 19 bases separating them. Germline lookup yields CDR1 SGHVS and CDR2 FQNEAQ. The CDR3 loop is CASTLTAGPAYGYTF. CDR3 coding DNA: TGTGCCAGCACCCTGACGGCCGGGCCAGCCTATGGCTACACCTTC.

This rearrangement joins TRBV20-1 to TRBJ1-2, with D unresolved. Trimming removed 3 bases at V and 8 bases at J, with 7 bases between. Germline lookup yields CDR1 DFQATT and CDR2 SNEGSKA (reference sequence). There are 10 residues in the CDR3. The CDR3 DNA reads as TGCAGTGCTAGCCAGGAGGGCTACACCTTC. This codes for CSASQEGYTF.

This clonotype showed up just a few times. The CDR3 DNA reads as TGTGCCAGCAGTAAAACAGGGGTGGGCAATCAGCCCCAGCATTTT. It specifies CASSKTGVGNQPQHF. The J gene is TRBJ1-5, the V gene TRBV6-1, with TRBD1 identical over 7 bases. Germline CDR1 and CDR2: MNHNS and SASEGT. This CDR3 has 15 residues. V lost 5 bases and J lost 2; bases outside the gene matches: 6.

At least ten counts were recorded for this clonotype. The chain carries TRBV10-3 and TRBJ2-3, with a weak D call TRBD1 (6 bases). The CDR3 runs to 14 residues. Germline V gives CDR1 ENHRY, CDR2 SYGVKD. V lost 3 bases and J 0 bases, leaving 7 bases between the germline ends. The CDR3 is CAISDTGSTDTQYF. CDR3 nucleotide sequence: TGTGCCATCAGTGACACAGGGAGCACAGATACGCAGTATTTT.

The CDR3 loop is CASSLTGQGGQPQHF. DNA for the CDR3: TGCGCCAGCAGCCTAACGGGACAGGGAGGGCAGCCCCAGCATTTT. The chain uses TRBV5-1 and TRBJ1-5; 9 bases fit TRBD1. Per the germline V gene, CDR1 is SGHRS and CDR2 is YFSETQ. J was trimmed by 7 bases and V by 4 bases; bases with no gene match: 9. CDR3 length: 15 amino acids. The whole variable domain, filled in from reference TRBV5-1 and TRBJ1-5, reads KAGVTQTPRYLIKTRGQQVTLSCSPISGHRSVSWYQQTPGQGLQFLFEYFSETQRNKGNFPGRFSGRQFSNSRSEMNVSTLELGDSALYLCASSLTGQGGQPQHFGDGTRLSIL.

This clonotype has just a few counts. V gene TRBV11-2 combines with J gene TRBJ1-5; D is possibly TRBD1 (6 bases). The CDR3 runs to 16 residues. V was pared by 5 bases and J by 1 base, with 15 bases between. Germline V gene data show CDR1 as SGHAT and CDR2 as FQNNGV. The CDR3 coding sequence is TGTGCCAGCAGCCCGGGTCGAGGACAGAGCAATCAGCCCCAGCATTTT. It encodes CASSPGRGQSNQPQHF.

This clonotype was counted at least ten times. The rearrangement joins TRBV12-3 or TRBV12-4 to TRBJ1-3, with a weak D call TRBD1 (6 bases). The CDR3 is 14 amino acids. The V gene lost 5 bases and the J gene lost 3 bases, with 11 bases spanning the gap. The DNA for the CDR3 is TGTGCCAGCAGTCCTCTACAGGGTGGAAACACCATATATTTT. Residues: CASSPLQGGNTIYF.

This clonotype has a handful of counts. The V and J genes are TRBV2 and TRBJ2-1; D unresolved. V was trimmed by 5 bases and J by 10 bases, leaving 6 bases between them. Germline V gene lookup returns CDR1 SNHLY and CDR2 FYNNEI. The CDR3 runs to 10 residues. DNA of the CDR3: TGTGCCAGCAGTCCAGGCGAGCAGTTCTTC. This sequence encodes CASSPGEQFF.